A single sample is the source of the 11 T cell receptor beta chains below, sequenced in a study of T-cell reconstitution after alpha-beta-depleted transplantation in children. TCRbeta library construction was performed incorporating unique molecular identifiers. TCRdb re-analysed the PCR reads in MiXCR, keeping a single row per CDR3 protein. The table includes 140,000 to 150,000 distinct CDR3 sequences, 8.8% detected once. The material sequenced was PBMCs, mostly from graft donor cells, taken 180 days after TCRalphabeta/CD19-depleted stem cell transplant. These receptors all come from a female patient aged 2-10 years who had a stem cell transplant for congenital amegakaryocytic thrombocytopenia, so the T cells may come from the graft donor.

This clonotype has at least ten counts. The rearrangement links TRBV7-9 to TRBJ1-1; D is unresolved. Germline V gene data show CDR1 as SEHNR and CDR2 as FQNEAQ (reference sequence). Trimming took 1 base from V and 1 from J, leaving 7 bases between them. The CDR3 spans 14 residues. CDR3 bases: TGTGCCAGCAGCTTAGATTCCGCGAACACTGAAGCTTTCTTT. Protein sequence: CASSLDSANTEAFF.

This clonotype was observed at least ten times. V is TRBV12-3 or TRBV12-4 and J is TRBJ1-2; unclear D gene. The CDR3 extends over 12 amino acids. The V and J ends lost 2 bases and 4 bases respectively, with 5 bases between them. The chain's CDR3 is CASSLRSYGYTF. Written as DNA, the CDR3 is TGTGCCAGCAGTTTAAGGAGCTATGGCTACACCTTC.

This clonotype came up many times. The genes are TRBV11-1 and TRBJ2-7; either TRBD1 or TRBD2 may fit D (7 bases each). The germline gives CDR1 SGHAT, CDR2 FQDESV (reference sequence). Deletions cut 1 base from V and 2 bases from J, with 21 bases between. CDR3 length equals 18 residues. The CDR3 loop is CASSLVAGGAGQAYEQYF. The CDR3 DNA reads TGTGCCAGCAGCTTAGTGGCAGGGGGGGCGGGTCAAGCCTACGAGCAGTACTTC.

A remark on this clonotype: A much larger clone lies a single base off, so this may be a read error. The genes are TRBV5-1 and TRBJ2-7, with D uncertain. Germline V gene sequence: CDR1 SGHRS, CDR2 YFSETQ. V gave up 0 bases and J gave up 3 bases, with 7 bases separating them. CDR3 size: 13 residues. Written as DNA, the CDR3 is TGCGCCAGCAGCTTGGACGGGCTCTACGAGCAGTACTTC. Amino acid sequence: CASSLDGLYEQYF.

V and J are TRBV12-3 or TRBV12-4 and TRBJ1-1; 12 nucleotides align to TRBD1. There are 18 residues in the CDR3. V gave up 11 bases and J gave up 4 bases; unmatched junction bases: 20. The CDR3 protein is CAFRPTGTGGASVTEAFF. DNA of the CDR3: TGTGCCTTCCGGCCCACCGGGACAGGGGGCGCGTCGGTCACTGAAGCTTTCTTT.

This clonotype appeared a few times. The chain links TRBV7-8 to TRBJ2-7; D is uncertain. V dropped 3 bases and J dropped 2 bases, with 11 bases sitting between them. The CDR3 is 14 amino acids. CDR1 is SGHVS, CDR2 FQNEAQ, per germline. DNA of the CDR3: TGTGCCAGCAGCTTTGACCCAGTAGCCTACGAGCAGTACTTC. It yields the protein CASSFDPVAYEQYF.

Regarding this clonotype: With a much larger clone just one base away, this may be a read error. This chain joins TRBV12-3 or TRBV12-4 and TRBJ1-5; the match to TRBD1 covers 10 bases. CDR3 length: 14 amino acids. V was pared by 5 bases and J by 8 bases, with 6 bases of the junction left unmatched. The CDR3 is CASSPGTGVKPQHF. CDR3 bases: TGTGCCAGCAGTCCCGGGACAGGGGTCAAGCCCCAGCATTTT.

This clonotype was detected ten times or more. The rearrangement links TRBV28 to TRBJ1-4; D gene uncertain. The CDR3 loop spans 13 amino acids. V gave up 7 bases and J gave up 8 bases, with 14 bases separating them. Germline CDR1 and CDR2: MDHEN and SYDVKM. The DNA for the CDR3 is TGTGCCAGCAAGGTAGTGTTTAGAGAAAAACTGTTTTTT. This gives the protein CASKVVFREKLFF.

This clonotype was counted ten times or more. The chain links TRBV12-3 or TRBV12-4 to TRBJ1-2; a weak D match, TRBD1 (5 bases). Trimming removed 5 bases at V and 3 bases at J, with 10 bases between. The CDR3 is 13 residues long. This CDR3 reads CASSPGIDYGYTF. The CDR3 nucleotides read TGTGCCAGCAGTCCAGGGATAGACTATGGCTACACCTTC.

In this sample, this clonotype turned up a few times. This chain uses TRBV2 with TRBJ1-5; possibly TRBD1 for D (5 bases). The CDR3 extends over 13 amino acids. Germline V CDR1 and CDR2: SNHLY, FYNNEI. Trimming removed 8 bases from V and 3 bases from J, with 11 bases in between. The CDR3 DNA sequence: TGTGCCAGCGGAGGACAAAACAATCAGCCCCAGCATTTT. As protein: CASGGQNNQPQHF.

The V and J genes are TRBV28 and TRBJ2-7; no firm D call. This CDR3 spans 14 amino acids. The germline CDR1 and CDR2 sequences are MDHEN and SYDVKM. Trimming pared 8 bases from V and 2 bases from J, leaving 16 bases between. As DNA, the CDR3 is TGTGCCAGCCTAAGCCACTTGGGGACCTACGAGCAGTACTTC. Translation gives CASLSHLGTYEQYF.